The 6 T cell receptor beta chains below were found in one sample sequenced in a study of blood T cell repertoires in COVID-19. Some clones are missing from TCRdb's copy, which holds only in-frame ones; the method was immunoSEQ multiplex PCR. The sample records 85,000 to 95,000 clones, 70% to 90% being singletons. Sequencing was done on a sample of peripheral blood. These receptors were collected from a man aged 60 to 75 with acute or convalescent COVID-19.

The genes are TRBV29-1 and TRBJ2-5, with 9 bases fitting TRBD1. V lost 2 bases to trimming and J lost 7 bases; unmatched junction nucleotides: 5. CDR3 length: 13 amino acids. In germline, CDR1 is SQVTM, CDR2 ANQGSEA. CDR3 in amino acids: CSVERTGDGTQYF. CDR3 nucleotide sequence: TGCAGCGTTGAACGGACAGGGGATGGGACCCAGTACTTC.

The DNA for the CDR3 is TGTGCCAGCAGCGTAGCTTTTTGGAGCTACGAGCAGTACTTC. Translated, it gives CASSVAFWSYEQYF. The chain is built from TRBV9 and TRBJ2-7; no clear D. V was clipped by 0 bases and J by 3 bases, with 10 bases between them. CDR3 length: 14 amino acids. CDR1 is SGDLS, CDR2 YYNGEE, per germline.

The chain joins TRBV7-8 to TRBJ1-2; TRBD1 agrees at 8 bases. Germline V gene lookup returns CDR1 SGHVS and CDR2 FQNEAQ. This CDR3 is built from 15 residues. V shed 4 bases and J 4 bases; nucleotides not matched to a gene: 8. Written as DNA, the CDR3 is TGTGCCAGCAGCTCAAGGACAGGGATGGGCTATGGCTACACCTTC. It is translated as CASSSRTGMGYGYTF.

This chain connects TRBV5-1 to TRBJ2-3; D uncertain. The germline gives CDR1 SGHRS, CDR2 YFSETQ. V dropped 0 bases and J dropped 1 base, with 6 bases sitting between them. The CDR3 extends over 14 amino acids. The CDR3 nucleotides read TGCGCCAGCAGCTTGGATGTCGGCACAGATACGCAGTATTTT. It yields the protein CASSLDVGTDTQYF. The full variable domain, its missing parts supplied by reference TRBV5-1 and TRBJ2-3, is KAGVTQTPRYLIKTRGQQVTLSCSPISGHRSVSWYQQTPGQGLQFLFEYFSETQRNKGNFPGRFSGRQFSNSRSEMNVSTLELGDSALYLCASSLDVGTDTQYFGPGTRLTVL.

V is TRBV7-3 and J is TRBJ2-5; weak D call: TRBD1 (5 bases). CDR3 size: 14 residues. Between the trimmed V and J ends, which lost 7 bases and 3 bases, there was a span of 15 bases. Looked up from germline, CDR1 is SGHTA and CDR2 is FQGTGA. CDR3 region: CASKLQGSEETQYF. The CDR3, as DNA: TGTGCCAGCAAACTTCAGGGCTCAGAAGAGACCCAGTACTTC.

This rearrangement joins TRBV7-3 to TRBJ2-1; tentative D call: TRBD1 (6 bases). Per the germline V gene, CDR1 is SGHTA and CDR2 is FQGTGA. This CDR3 comprises 13 residues. The V end lost 1 base, the J end lost 10 bases, and 11 bases lay between the germline ends. This CDR3 is CASSLNRDLEQFF. The CDR3, as DNA: TGTGCCAGCAGCTTAAACAGGGATCTCGAGCAGTTCTTC.